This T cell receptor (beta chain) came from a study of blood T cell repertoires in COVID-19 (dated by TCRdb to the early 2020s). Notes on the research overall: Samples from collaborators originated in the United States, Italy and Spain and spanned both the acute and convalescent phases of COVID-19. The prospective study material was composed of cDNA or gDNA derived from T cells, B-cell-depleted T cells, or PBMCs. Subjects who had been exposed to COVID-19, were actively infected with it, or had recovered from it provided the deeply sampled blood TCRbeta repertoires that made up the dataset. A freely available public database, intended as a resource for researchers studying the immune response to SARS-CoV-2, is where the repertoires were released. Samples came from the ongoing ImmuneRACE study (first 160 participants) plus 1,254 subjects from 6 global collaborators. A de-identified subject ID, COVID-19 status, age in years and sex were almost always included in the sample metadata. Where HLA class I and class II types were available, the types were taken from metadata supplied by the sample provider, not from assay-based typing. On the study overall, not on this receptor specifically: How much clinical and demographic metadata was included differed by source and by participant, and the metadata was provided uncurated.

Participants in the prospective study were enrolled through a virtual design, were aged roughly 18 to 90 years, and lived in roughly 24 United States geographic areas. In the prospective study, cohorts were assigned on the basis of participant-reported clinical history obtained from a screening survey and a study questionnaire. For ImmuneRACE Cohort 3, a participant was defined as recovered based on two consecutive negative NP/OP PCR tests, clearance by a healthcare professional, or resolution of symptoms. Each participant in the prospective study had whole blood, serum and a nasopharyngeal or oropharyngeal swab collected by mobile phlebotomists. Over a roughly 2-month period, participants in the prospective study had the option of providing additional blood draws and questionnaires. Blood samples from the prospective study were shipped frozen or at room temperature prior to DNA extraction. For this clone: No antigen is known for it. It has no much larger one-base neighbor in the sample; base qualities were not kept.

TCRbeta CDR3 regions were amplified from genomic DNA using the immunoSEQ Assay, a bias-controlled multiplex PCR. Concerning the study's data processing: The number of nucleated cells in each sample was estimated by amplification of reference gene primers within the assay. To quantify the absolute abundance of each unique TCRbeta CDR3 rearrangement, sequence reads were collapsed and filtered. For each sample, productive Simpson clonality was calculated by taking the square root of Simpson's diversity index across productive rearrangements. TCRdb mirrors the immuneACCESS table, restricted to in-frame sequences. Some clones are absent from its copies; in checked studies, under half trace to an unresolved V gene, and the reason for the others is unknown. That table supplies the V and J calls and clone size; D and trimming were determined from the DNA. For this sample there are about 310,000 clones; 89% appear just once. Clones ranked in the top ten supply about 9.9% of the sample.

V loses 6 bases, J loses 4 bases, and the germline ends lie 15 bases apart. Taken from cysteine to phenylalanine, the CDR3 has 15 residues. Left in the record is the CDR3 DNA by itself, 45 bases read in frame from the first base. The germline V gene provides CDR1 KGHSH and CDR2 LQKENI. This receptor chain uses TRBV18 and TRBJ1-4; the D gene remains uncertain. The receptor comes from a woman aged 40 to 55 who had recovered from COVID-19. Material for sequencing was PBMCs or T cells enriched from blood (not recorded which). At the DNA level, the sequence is TGTGCCAGCTCTCCCCGAAGGAGTTTTAATGAAAAACTGTTTTTT. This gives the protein CASSPRRSFNEKLFF. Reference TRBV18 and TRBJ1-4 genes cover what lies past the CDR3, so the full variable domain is NAGVMQNPRHLVRRRGQEARLRCSPMKGHSHVYWYRQLPEEGLKFMVYLQKENIIDESGMPKERFSAEFPKEGPSILRIQQVVRGDSAAYFCASSPRRSFNEKLFFGSGTQLSVL.